Listed below are T cell receptor beta chains from one sample, sequenced in a study of cytomegalovirus exposure and HLA in healthy donors. The repertoire was sequenced with immunoSEQ multiplex PCR; TCRdb's copy has only in-frame clones and lacks some. The table includes around 75,000 clones, approximately 80% detected once. Sample: PBMCs. Receptors were obtained from a man between 40 and 49 years old in good health and CMV-seronegative. The CDR3 runs from the conserved cysteine through the conserved F or W. A D gene is named only where the DNA matches it firmly. Some rows mark clone size as missing; the rest say once, few, many or name a class of expanded clone.

TRBV5-8	TRBD1	TRBJ1-1	NA	CASSPGQGAATEAFF	TGTGCCAGCAGCCCGGGACAGGGGGCTGCCACTGAAGCTTTCTTT
TRBV7-7	NA	TRBJ2-2	once	CASSFEAESTGELFF	TGTGCTAGCAGCTTTGAGGCGGAATCTACCGGGGAGCTGTTTTTT
TRBV7-3	NA	TRBJ1-1	NA	CASSLDQDTEAFF	TGTGCCAGCAGCCTTGATCAGGACACTGAAGCTTTCTTT
TRBV19	TRBD2	TRBJ2-3	NA	CASSPRTSGGRGTQYF	TGTGCCAGTAGTCCCCGGACTAGCGGGGGACGGGGTACGCAGTATTTT
TRBV4-3	NA	TRBJ1-1	NA	CASSRSGRAAFF	TGCGCCAGCAGCCGTAGCGGACGGGCAGCTTTCTTT
TRBV7-8	TRBD1	TRBJ1-3	NA	CASSFRGLGNTIYF	TGTGCCAGCAGCTTCAGGGGGCTCGGAAACACCATATATTTT
TRBV7-2	NA	TRBJ2-7	NA	CASSLWDSRAEQYF	TGTGCCAGCAGCCTTTGGGACTCCCGGGCCGAGCAGTACTTC
TRBV30	NA	TRBJ1-4	few	CAWSGQLGADEKLFF	TGTGCCTGGAGTGGGCAGTTGGGGGCGGATGAAAAACTGTTTTTT
TRBV7-3	TRBD2	TRBJ2-5	NA	CASSSPGLAETQYF	TGTGCCAGCAGCTCACCGGGACTAGCAGAGACCCAGTACTTC
TRBV7-2	NA	TRBJ1-5	NA	CASSERRGNQPQHF	TGTGCCAGCAGCGAAAGGAGGGGCAATCAGCCCCAGCATTTT
TRBV7-6	TRBD1	TRBJ2-2	once	CASSKDRVGELFF	TGTGCCAGCAGCAAGGACAGGGTCGGGGAGCTGTTTTTT
TRBV30	NA	TRBJ1-6	once	CAWSELGRGGGSPLHF	TGTGCCTGGAGTGAACTGGGGAGGGGAGGCGGTTCACCCCTCCACTTT
TRBV29-1	NA	TRBJ1-2	NA	CSVALGAANYGYTF	TGCAGCGTTGCCCTGGGAGCCGCTAACTATGGCTACACCTTC
TRBV27	NA	TRBJ2-3	NA	CASSRSAADTQYF	TGTGCCAGCAGCAGAAGCGCAGCAGATACGCAGTATTTT
TRBV9	NA	TRBJ2-7	NA	CASSEYPGETYEQYF	TGTGCCAGCAGCGAGTATCCGGGGGAGACCTACGAGCAGTACTTC
TRBV5-1	NA	TRBJ2-5	NA	CASSPLSSQETQYF	TGCGCCAGCAGCCCCCTTAGTAGCCAAGAGACCCAGTACTTC
TRBV2	NA	TRBJ2-7	NA	CASSGGFDRRYEQYF	TGTGCCAGCAGTGGGGGTTTTGACAGAAGATACGAGCAGTACTTC
TRBV9	TRBD2	TRBJ2-3	NA	CASSVWDRASGGTDTQYF	TGTGCCAGCAGCGTATGGGATCGGGCTAGCGGGGGCACAGATACGCAGTATTTT
TRBV6-1	TRBD1	TRBJ2-7	few	CASSGIQGDEQYF	TGTGCCAGCAGTGGTATACAGGGGGACGAGCAGTACTTC
TRBV5-1	NA	TRBJ1-6	NA	CASRTGTGNSPLHF	TGCGCCAGCAGAACCGGGACTGGGAATTCACCCCTCCACTTT
TRBV11-2	TRBD2	TRBJ2-1	NA	CASSLVPPASGSYNEQFF	TGTGCCAGCAGCTTAGTTCCCCCGGCTAGCGGCTCCTACAATGAGCAGTTCTTC
TRBV19	NA	TRBJ2-3	NA	CASSISQDRITDTQYF	TGTGCCAGTAGTATAAGTCAGGACAGAATCACAGATACGCAGTATTTT
TRBV2	NA	TRBJ2-7	NA	CASSPPGVVRAEQYF	TGTGCCAGCAGTCCTCCTGGGGTAGTGCGGGCCGAGCAGTACTTC
TRBV30	NA	TRBJ2-7	NA	CAWSVVTAGYEQYF	TGTGCCTGGAGTGTCGTCACGGCCGGGTATGAGCAGTACTTC
TRBV7-2	TRBD1	TRBJ2-7	NA	CASSLGTGNYEQYF	TGTGCCAGCAGCTTAGGGACAGGTAACTACGAGCAGTACTTC
TRBV7-9	TRBD1	TRBJ2-7	NA	CASSLAGTGDDEQYF	TGTGCCAGCAGCTTGGCCGGGACAGGGGACGACGAGCAGTACTTC
TRBV4-3	TRBD1	TRBJ2-2	NA	CASSQERGTGGRELFF	TGCGCCAGCAGCCAAGAGAGGGGGACAGGGGGCAGGGAGCTGTTTTTT
TRBV5-4	TRBD1	TRBJ1-2	NA	CASRRGGQGVDLYGYTF	TGTGCCAGCAGGCGAGGTGGCCAGGGGGTGGATCTCTATGGCTACACCTTC
TRBV4-3	TRBD2	TRBJ2-3	NA	CASSRASGGSTDTQYF	TGCGCCAGCAGCCGTGCTAGCGGGGGGTCCACAGATACGCAGTATTTT
TRBV11-2	TRBD1	TRBJ1-1	NA	CASSLGPGGYTEAFF	TGTGCCAGCAGCTTAGGACCAGGGGGGTACACTGAAGCTTTCTTT
TRBV6-4	TRBD2	TRBJ2-3	NA	CASSFFSGGTTDTQYF	TGTGCCAGCAGTTTCTTTAGCGGGGGCACCACAGATACGCAGTATTTT
TRBV5-1	NA	TRBJ2-1	few	CASSVTSLNEQFF	TGCGCCAGCAGCGTGACTAGTCTCAATGAGCAGTTCTTC
TRBV10-1	TRBD1	TRBJ2-2	NA	CASSAGTGRTGELFF	TGCGCCAGCAGTGCTGGGACAGGGCGCACCGGGGAGCTGTTTTTT
TRBV4-3	NA	TRBJ1-5	few	CASSQGSGDSNQPQHF	TGCGCCAGCAGCCAAGGTTCCGGAGATAGCAATCAGCCCCAGCATTTT
TRBV18	TRBD1	TRBJ2-3	NA	CASSLGTGGFITDTQYF	TGTGCCAGCTCTCTCGGGACAGGGGGCTTTATCACAGATACGCAGTATTTT
TRBV30	NA	TRBJ1-1	NA	CAWSVGQGNTEAFF	TGTGCCTGGAGTGTAGGTCAGGGCAACACTGAAGCTTTCTTT
TRBV29-1	NA	TRBJ1-3	NA	CSVLDSTSGNTIYF	TGCAGCGTTCTCGACAGCACCTCTGGAAACACCATATATTTT
TRBV6-1	TRBD1	TRBJ1-3	NA	CASSAWTGLTNTIYF	TGTGCCAGCAGTGCTTGGACAGGGCTTACAAACACCATATATTTT
TRBV7-2	TRBD1	TRBJ1-3	once	CASSLAPPDRAANTIYF	TGTGCCAGCAGCTTAGCGCCTCCCGACAGGGCCGCGAACACCATATATTTT
TRBV19	TRBD1	TRBJ1-5	NA	CASSISWGAGGWQPQHF	TGTGCCAGTAGTATAAGTTGGGGGGCAGGGGGCTGGCAGCCCCAGCATTTT
TRBV11-2	NA	TRBJ2-5	once	CASSLGRQVRETQYF	TGTGCCAGCAGCTTAGGCCGACAGGTCCGCGAGACCCAGTACTTC
TRBV9	NA	TRBJ1-4	NA	CASSVGYGGNEKLFF	TGTGCCAGCAGCGTAGGATACGGAGGTAATGAAAAACTGTTTTTT
TRBV5-5	NA	TRBJ1-2	NA	CASHSTDSYGYTF	TGTGCCAGCCACTCTACCGATTCCTATGGCTACACCTTC
TRBV10-3	NA	TRBJ2-7	NA	CAIGDTQDEQYF	TGTGCCATCGGGGACACGCAGGACGAGCAGTACTTC
TRBV7-9	NA	TRBJ1-6	NA	CASRLGGNNSPLHF	TGTGCCAGCAGGTTAGGAGGAAATAATTCACCCCTCCACTTT
TRBV9	TRBD1	TRBJ2-2	NA	CASSLSGTGTGELFF	TGTGCCAGCAGCCTCTCCGGGACAGGTACCGGGGAGCTGTTTTTT
TRBV28	TRBD1	TRBJ1-4	NA	CASSLAQGDEKLFF	TGTGCCAGCAGTTTAGCCCAGGGGGATGAAAAACTGTTTTTT
TRBV19	NA	TRBJ2-3	few	CASNDRPSTDTQYF	TGTGCCAGTAATGACAGGCCTAGCACAGATACGCAGTATTTT
TRBV9	NA	TRBJ1-5	few	CASSATASNQPQHF	TGTGCCAGCAGCGCGACAGCTAGCAATCAGCCCCAGCATTTT
TRBV7-2	NA	TRBJ2-2	NA	CASSFPPRGGNTGELFF	TGTGCCAGCAGCTTCCCCCCGCGAGGGGGAAACACCGGGGAGCTGTTTTTT
TRBV7-2	NA	TRBJ1-3	NA	CASSFGSPVSSGNTIYF	TGTGCCAGCAGCTTCGGGTCCCCGGTTAGCTCTGGAAACACCATATATTTT
TRBV6-6	TRBD1	TRBJ1-2	NA	CATTSDRSWGYTF	TGTGCCACAACCTCGGACAGGAGCTGGGGCTACACCTTC
TRBV7-2	NA	TRBJ1-1	NA	CASSLQPLLTEAFF	TGTGCCAGCAGCTTACAACCGCTACTTACTGAAGCTTTCTTT
TRBV30	NA	TRBJ2-3	NA	CAWRTGGGGTDTQYF	TGTGCCTGGAGAACGGGGGGCGGAGGGACAGATACGCAGTATTTT
TRBV10-3	NA	TRBJ1-6	NA	CAIRAGVDNSPLHF	TGTGCCATCAGGGCAGGGGTGGATAATTCACCCCTCCACTTT
TRBV9	NA	TRBJ2-1	NA	CASSTLPGGSLYNEQFF	TGTGCCAGCAGCACCTTGCCCGGGGGTTCCCTCTACAATGAGCAGTTCTTC
TRBV6-8	NA	TRBJ2-3	NA	CASSYGPTDTQYF	TGTGCCAGCAGTTACGGGCCTACCGATACGCAGTATTTT
TRBV6-5	NA	TRBJ2-2	NA	CASSYFGTSNTGELFF	TGTGCCAGCAGTTACTTTGGGACATCGAACACCGGGGAGCTGTTTTTT
TRBV29-1	NA	TRBJ2-5	NA	CSVARGLQETQYF	TGCAGCGTGGCCCGGGGGTTACAAGAGACCCAGTACTTC